Reported below is one T cell receptor (beta chain). Sequencing used immunoSEQ multiplex PCR; TCRdb keeps in-frame clones, though not all of them. The sample carries about 53,000 clones, 87% recorded once. These data originate in a study of control samples from healthy donors and cancer patients. CDR1 is MDHEN, CDR2 SYDVKM, per germline. This CDR3 spans 15 amino acids. V was shortened by 4 bases and J by 4 bases, with 13 bases between the two germline ends. This TCR came from a man aged 55 to 70 with head and neck cancer. Sequenced: PBMCs. The chain couples TRBV28 to TRBJ1-4; D may be TRBD1 (5 bases). Here the CDR3 reads CASSSGGGDNEKLFF. CDR3 sequence (DNA): TGTGCCAGCAGTTCCGGGGGAGGAGATAATGAAAAACTGTTTTTT. Full variable domain (remainder filled in from reference TRBV28 and TRBJ1-4): DVKVTQSSRYLVKRTGEKVFLECVQDMDHENMFWYRQDPGLGLRLIYFSYDVKMKEKGDIPEGYSVSREKKERFSLILESASTNQTSMYLCASSSGGGDNEKLFFGSGTQLSVL.